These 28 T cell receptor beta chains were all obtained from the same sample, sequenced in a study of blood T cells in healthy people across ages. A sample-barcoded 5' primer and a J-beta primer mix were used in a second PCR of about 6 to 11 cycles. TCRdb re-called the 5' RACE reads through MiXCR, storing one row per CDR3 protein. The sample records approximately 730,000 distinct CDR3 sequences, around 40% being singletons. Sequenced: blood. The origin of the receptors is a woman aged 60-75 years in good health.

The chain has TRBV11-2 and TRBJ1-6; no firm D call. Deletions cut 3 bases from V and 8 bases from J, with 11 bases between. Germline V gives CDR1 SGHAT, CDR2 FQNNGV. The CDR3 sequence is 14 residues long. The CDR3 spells CASSFTRRDSPLHF. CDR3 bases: TGTGCCAGCAGCTTTACCAGGAGGGATTCACCCCTCCACTTT.

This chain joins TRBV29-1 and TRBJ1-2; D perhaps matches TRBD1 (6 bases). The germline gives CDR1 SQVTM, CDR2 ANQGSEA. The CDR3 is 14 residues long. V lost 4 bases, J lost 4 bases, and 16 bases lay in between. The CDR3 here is CSVVTAGGGYGYTF. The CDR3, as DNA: TGCAGCGTTGTGACCGCCGGGGGCGGCTATGGCTACACCTTC.

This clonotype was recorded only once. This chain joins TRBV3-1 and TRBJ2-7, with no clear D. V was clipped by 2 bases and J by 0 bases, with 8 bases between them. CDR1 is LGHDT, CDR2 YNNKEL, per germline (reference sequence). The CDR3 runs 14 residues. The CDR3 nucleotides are TGTGCCAGCAGCCAAACCCCCCTCTCCTACGAGCAGTACTTC. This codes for CASSQTPLSYEQYF.

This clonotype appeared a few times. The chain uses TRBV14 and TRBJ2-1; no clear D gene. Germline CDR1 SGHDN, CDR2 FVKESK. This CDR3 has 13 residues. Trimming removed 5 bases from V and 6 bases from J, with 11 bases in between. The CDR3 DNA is TGTGCCAGCAGCACGATCGGATTCAATGAGCAGTTCTTC. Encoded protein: CASSTIGFNEQFF. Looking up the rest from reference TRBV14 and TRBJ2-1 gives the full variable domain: EAGVTQFPSHSVIEKGQTVTLRCDPISGHDNLYWYRRVMGKEIKFLLHFVKESKQDESGMPNNRFLAERTGGTYSTLKVQPAELEDSGVYFCASSTIGFNEQFFGPGTRLTVL.

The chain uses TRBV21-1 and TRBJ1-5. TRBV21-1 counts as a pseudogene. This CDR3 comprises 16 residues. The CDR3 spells CASSKEARNSNQPQHF. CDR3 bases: TGTGCCAGCAGCAAAGAAGCCCGTAATAGCAATCAGCCCCAGCATTTT.

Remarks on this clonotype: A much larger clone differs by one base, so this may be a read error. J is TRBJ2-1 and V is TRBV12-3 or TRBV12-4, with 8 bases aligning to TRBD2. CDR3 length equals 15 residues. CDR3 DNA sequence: TGTGCCTGCAGTTTAGCAAGCGGGGGCCACAATGAGCAGTTCTTC. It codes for CACSLASGGHNEQFF.

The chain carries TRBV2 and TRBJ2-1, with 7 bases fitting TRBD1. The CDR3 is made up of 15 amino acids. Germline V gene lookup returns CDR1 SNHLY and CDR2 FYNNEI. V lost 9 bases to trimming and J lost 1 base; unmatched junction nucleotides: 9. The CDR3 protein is CASVPQGVSYNEQFF. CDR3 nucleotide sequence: TGTGCCAGTGTTCCTCAGGGGGTGTCCTACAATGAGCAGTTCTTC.

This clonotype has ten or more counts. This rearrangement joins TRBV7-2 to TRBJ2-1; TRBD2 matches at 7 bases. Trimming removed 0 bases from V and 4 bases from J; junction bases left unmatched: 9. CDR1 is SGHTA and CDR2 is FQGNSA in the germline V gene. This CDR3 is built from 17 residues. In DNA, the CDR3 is TGTGCCAGCAGCTTAGCGCCGTGGCTAGCGGAGTACAATGAGCAGTTCTTC. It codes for CASSLAPWLAEYNEQFF.

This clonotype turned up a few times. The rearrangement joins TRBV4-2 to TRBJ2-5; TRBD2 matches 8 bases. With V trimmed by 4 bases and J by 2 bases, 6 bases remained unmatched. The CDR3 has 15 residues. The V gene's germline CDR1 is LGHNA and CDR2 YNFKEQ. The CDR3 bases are TGTGCCAGCAGCCGTCAAGCGGGAGAGCAAGAGACCCAGTACTTC. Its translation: CASSRQAGEQETQYF.

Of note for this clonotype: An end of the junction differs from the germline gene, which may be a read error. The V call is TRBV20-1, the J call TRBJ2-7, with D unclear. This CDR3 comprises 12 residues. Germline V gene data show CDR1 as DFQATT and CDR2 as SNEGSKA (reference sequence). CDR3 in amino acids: CSATWRSCEQYF. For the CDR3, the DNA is TGCAGTGCTACTTGGCGCTCCTGCGAGCAGTACTTC.

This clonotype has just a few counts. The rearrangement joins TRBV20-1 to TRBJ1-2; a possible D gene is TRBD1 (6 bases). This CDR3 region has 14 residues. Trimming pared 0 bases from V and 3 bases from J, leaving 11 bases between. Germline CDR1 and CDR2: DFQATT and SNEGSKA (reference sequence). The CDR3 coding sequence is TGCAGTGCTAGAGATCGGGGGGCGCACTATGGCTACACCTTC. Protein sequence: CSARDRGAHYGYTF.

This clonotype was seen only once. The CDR3 DNA is TGCAGTGCTAGTGCCTTTAGCTCCTACGAGCAGTACTTC. It is translated as CSASAFSSYEQYF. The chain couples TRBV20-1 to TRBJ2-7; D remains ambiguous. Trimming shortened V by 3 bases and J by 0 bases, and 9 bases separated the two germline ends. The CDR3 spans 13 residues. The V gene's germline CDR1 is DFQATT and CDR2 SNEGSKA (reference sequence).

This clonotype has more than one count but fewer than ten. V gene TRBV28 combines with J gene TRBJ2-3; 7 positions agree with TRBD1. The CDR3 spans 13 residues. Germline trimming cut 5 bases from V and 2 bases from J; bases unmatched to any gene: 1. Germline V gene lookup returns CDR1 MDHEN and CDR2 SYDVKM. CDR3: CASSGTVTDTQYF. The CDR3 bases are TGTGCCAGCAGTGGGACAGTCACAGATACGCAGTATTTT. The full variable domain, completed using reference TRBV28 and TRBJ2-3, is DVKVTQSSRYLVKRTGEKVFLECVQDMDHENMFWYRQDPGLGLRLIYFSYDVKMKEKGDIPEGYSVSREKKERFSLILESASTNQTSMYLCASSGTVTDTQYFGPGTRLTVL.

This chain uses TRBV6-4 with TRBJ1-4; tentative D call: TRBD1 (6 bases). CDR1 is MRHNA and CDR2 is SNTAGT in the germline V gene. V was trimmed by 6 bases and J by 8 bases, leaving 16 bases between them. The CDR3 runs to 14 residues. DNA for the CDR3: TGTGCCAGCAGACTGGGACACGGCAACGAAAAACTGTTTTTT. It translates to CASRLGHGNEKLFF.

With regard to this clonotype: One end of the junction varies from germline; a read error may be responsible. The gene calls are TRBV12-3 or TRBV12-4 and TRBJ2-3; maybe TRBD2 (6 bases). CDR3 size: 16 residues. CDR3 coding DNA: TGTGCCAGCAGTTTTGAGGCTAGCGTGATAACAGATACGAAGTATTTT. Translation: CASSFEASVITDTKYF.

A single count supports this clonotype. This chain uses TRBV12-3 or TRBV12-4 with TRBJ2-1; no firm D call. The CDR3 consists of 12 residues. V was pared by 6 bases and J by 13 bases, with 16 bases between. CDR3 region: CASSNKRETQFF. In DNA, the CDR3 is TGTGCCAGCAGCAATAAGCGAGAGACCCAGTTCTTC.

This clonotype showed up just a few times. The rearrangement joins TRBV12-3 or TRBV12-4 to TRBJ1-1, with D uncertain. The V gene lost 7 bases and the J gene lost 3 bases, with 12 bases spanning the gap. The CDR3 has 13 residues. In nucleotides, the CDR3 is TGTGCCAGCAATACGGCGAGCGACACTGAAGCTTTCTTT. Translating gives CASNTASDTEAFF.

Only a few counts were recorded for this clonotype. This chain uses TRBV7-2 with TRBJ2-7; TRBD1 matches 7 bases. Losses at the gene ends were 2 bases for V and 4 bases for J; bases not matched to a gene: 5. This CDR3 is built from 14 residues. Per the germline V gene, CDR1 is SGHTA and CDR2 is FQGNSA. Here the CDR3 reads CASSLMGQSYEQYF. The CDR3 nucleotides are TGTGCCAGCAGCTTAATGGGACAGTCATACGAGCAGTACTTC.

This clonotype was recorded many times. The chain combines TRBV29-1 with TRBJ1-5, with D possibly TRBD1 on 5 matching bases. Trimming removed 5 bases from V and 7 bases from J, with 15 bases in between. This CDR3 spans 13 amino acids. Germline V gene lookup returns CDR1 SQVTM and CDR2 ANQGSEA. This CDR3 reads CSVSPTRDQPQHF. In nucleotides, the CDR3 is TGCAGCGTTTCCCCTACAAGGGACCAGCCCCAGCATTTT. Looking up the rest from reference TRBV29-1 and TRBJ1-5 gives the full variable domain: SAVISQKPSRDICQRGTSLTIQCQVDSQVTMMFWYRQQPGQSLTLIATANQGSEATYESGFVIDKFPISRPNLTFSTLTVSNMSPEDSSIYLCSVSPTRDQPQHFGDGTRLSIL.

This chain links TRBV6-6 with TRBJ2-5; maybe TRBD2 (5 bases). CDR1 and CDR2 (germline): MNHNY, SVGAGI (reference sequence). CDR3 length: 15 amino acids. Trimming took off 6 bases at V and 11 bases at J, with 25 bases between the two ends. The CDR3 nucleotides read TGTGCCAGCAGACTCTACGAGGGTCTCTTGAATGAGCAGTACTTC. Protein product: CASRLYEGLLNEQYF.

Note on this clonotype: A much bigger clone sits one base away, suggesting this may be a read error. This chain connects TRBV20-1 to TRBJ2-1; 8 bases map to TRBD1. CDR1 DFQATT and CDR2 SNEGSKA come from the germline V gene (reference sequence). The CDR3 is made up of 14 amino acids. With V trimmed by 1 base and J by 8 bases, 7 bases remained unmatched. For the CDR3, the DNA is TGCAGTGCTAGAGGTGGTGGACAGGGAGATGAGCAGTTCTTC. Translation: CSARGGGQGDEQFF.

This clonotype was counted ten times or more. The CDR3 region has the DNA TGCAGCGTTGAAGGACAGGCCTACTATGGCTACACCTTC. This codes for CSVEGQAYYGYTF. This chain joins TRBV29-1 and TRBJ1-2; possibly TRBD1 for D (6 bases). Trimming pared 1 base from V and 3 bases from J, leaving 9 bases between. Germline CDR1 is SQVTM and CDR2 is ANQGSEA. The CDR3 length is 13 residues.

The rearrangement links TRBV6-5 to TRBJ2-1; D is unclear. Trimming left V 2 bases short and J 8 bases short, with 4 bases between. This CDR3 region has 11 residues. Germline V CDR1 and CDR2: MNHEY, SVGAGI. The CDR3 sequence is CASSYIHEQFF. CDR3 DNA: TGTGCCAGCAGTTACATCCATGAGCAGTTCTTC.

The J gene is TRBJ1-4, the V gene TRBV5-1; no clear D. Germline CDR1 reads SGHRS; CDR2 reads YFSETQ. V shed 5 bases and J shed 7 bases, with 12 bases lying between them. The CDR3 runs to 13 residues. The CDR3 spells CASRPGEGEKLFF. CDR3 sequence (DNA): TGCGCCAGCAGACCCGGGGAGGGTGAAAAACTGTTTTTT.

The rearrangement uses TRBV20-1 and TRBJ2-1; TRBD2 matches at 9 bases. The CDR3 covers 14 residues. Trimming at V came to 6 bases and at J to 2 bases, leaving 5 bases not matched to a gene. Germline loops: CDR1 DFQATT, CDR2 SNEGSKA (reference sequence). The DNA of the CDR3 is TGCAGTGCAGACAAGCGGGAGGCCTACAATGAGCAGTTCTTC. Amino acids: CSADKREAYNEQFF.

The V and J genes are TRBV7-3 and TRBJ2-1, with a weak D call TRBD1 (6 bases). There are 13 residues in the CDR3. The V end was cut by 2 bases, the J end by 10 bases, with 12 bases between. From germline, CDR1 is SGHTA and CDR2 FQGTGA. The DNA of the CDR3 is TGTGCCAGCAGCTTACAAACCCAGGGGGAGCAGTTCTTC. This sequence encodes CASSLQTQGEQFF.

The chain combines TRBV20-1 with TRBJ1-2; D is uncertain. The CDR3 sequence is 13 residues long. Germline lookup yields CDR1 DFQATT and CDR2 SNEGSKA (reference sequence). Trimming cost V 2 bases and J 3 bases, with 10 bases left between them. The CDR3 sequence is CSARLEEHYGYTF. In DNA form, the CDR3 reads TGCAGTGCTAGATTAGAGGAGCACTATGGCTACACCTTC.

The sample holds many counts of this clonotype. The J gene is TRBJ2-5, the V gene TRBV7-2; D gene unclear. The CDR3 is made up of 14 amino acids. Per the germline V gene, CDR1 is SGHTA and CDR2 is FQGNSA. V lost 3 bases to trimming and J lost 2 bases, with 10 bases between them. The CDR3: CASSLGPQQETQYF. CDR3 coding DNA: TGTGCCAGCAGCTTGGGCCCCCAACAAGAGACCCAGTACTTC.